A single sample gave rise to the 19 T cell receptor beta chains below, sequenced in a study of OX40 agonist ivuxolimab in advanced cancers. Produced via immunoSEQ multiplex PCR; TCRdb's table is partial and in-frame only. This sample carries approximately 45,000 clones, roughly four fifths of them seen once, and the ten largest clones take about 2%. Specimen: CD4+ or CD8+ T cells sorted from blood, collected in a trial of the OX40 agonist ivuxolimab. The receptors were gathered from an adult with an advanced solid tumor such as melanoma, head and neck, liver or kidney cancer.

This clone has only a few counts. The chain combines TRBV28 with TRBJ1-2; D is ambiguous. This CDR3 contains 14 residues. Between the trimmed V and J ends, which lost 11 bases and 4 bases, there was a span of 20 bases. Germline CDR1 is MDHEN and CDR2 is SYDVKM. CDR3 sequence reads: CACVSAGRPYGYTF. The CDR3, as DNA: TGTGCCTGCGTATCCGCCGGGAGGCCCTATGGCTACACCTTC.

The chain carries TRBV28 and TRBJ1-2, with TRBD1 identical over 7 bases. The V gene end was trimmed by 6 bases and the J gene end by 4 bases; junction bases not matched to a gene: 11. Germline CDR1 reads MDHEN; CDR2 reads SYDVKM. The CDR3 runs to 15 residues. Here the CDR3 DNA reads TGTGCCAGCAGCCCTCCGGGACAGAGAAGCTATGGCTACACCTTC. Its translation is CASSPPGQRSYGYTF.

The rearrangement joins TRBV7-8 to TRBJ1-1, with a weak D call TRBD1 (5 bases). Trimming took off 3 bases at V and 4 bases at J, with 21 bases between the two ends. Germline CDR1 and CDR2: SGHVS and FQNEAQ. The CDR3 extends over 17 amino acids. Here the CDR3 reads CASSFRLRGRGTTEAFF. The CDR3 DNA sequence: TGTGCCAGCAGCTTTAGACTCCGCGGACGGGGGACCACTGAAGCTTTCTTT.

The count of this clone is one. The J gene is TRBJ2-7, the V gene TRBV29-1; TRBD2 matches at 8 bases. The V gene's germline CDR1 is SQVTM and CDR2 ANQGSEA. The junction had 4 bases not matched to a gene; V was cut back by 6 bases and J by 3 bases. The CDR3 loop spans 12 amino acids. This CDR3 reads CSVGTRGYEQYF. CDR3 coding DNA: TGCAGCGTGGGGACTAGAGGCTACGAGCAGTACTTC.

J is TRBJ2-6 and V is TRBV15, with TRBD1 as a possible D gene (5 bases). Germline CDR1 reads LNHNV; CDR2 reads YYDKDF (reference sequence). V was trimmed by 3 bases and J by 0 bases, leaving 9 bases between them. This CDR3 has 16 amino acids. DNA of the CDR3: TGTGCCACCAGCAGGGACATTTCCTCTGGGGCCAACGTCCTGACTTTC. Protein product: CATSRDISSGANVLTF.

The CDR3 is CASSRGEGTQYF. CDR3 nucleotide sequence: TGTGCCAGCAGCAGAGGTGAAGGGACCCAGTACTTC. V is TRBV4-2 and J is TRBJ2-5; no definite D call. Germline loops: CDR1 LGHNA, CDR2 YNFKEQ. The V and J ends lost 5 bases and 7 bases respectively, with 11 bases between them. CDR3 size: 12 residues.

A word on this clone: The sample contains more than one DNA sequence encoding this CDR3. The chain recombines TRBV20-1 with TRBJ1-2; D gene unclear. The CDR3 consists of 10 residues. The germline CDR1 and CDR2 sequences are DFQATT and SNEGSKA (reference sequence). The V end was cut by 1 base, the J end by 8 bases, with 5 bases between. The CDR3 DNA is TGCAGTGCTAGAGGAAGGGGCTACACCTTC. Amino acid sequence: CSARGRGYTF.

The V gene is TRBV18, the J gene TRBJ2-5; D perhaps matches TRBD2 (5 bases). Germline V CDR1 and CDR2: KGHSH, LQKENI. V was clipped by 5 bases and J by 3 bases, with 7 bases between them. This CDR3 comprises 12 residues. CDR3 residues: CASSLGEETQYF. CDR3 sequence (DNA): TGTGCCAGCTCATTGGGAGAAGAGACCCAGTACTTC.

The rearrangement joins TRBV6-5 to TRBJ2-5; D remains ambiguous. The germline V gene encodes CDR1 MNHEY and CDR2 SVGAGI. With 0 bases removed from V and 1 base from J, the gap between germline ends came to 6 bases. This CDR3 spans 14 amino acids. CDR3 in DNA: TGTGCCAGCAGTTACTCGCTGACCCAAGAGACCCAGTACTTC. This codes for CASSYSLTQETQYF.

V gene TRBV28 combines with J gene TRBJ1-4; 7 nucleotides match TRBD1. The germline CDR1 and CDR2 sequences are MDHEN and SYDVKM. The CDR3 covers 18 residues. V lost 3 bases and J lost 7; bases outside the gene matches: 17. CDR3 region: CASSFVTRQGKRSEKLFF. The DNA of the CDR3 is TGTGCCAGCAGTTTTGTGACCCGACAGGGAAAAAGGAGTGAAAAACTGTTTTTT.

The J gene is TRBJ2-7, the V gene TRBV7-9, with TRBD1 matching over 8 bases. V lost 1 base to trimming and J lost 4 bases; unmatched junction nucleotides: 0. From germline, CDR1 is SEHNR and CDR2 FQNEAQ (reference sequence). CDR3 length equals 13 residues. The CDR3 DNA reads as TGTGCCAGCAGCTTAGGGACAGGGTACGAGCAGTACTTC. It codes for CASSLGTGYEQYF. The variable domain in full, with the rest retrieved from reference TRBV7-9 and TRBJ2-7, is DTGVSQNPRHKITKRGQNVTFRCDPISEHNRLYWYRQTLGQGPEFLTYFQNEAQLEKSRLLSDRFSAERPKGSFSTLEIQRTEQGDSAMYLCASSLGTGYEQYFGPGTRLTVT.

This clone was seen more than once but under ten times. This chain links TRBV2 with TRBJ1-2; unclear D gene. Germline V lookup: CDR1 SNHLY, CDR2 FYNNEI. The CDR3 contains 11 residues. V was cut by 4 bases and J by 5 bases, with 5 bases left in between. The CDR3 nucleotides read TGTGCCAGCAGTGTGGCGTATGGCTACACCTTC. It is translated as CASSVAYGYTF.

The CDR3 sequence: CASSARRRGSYEQYF. The CDR3 DNA is TGTGCCAGCAGTGCTCGGAGGAGGGGGTCGTATGAGCAGTACTTC. This chain joins TRBV2 and TRBJ2-7; D tentatively fits TRBD1 or TRBD2 (6 bases each). Germline values: CDR1 SNHLY, CDR2 FYNNEI. This CDR3 is 15 amino acids long. The V gene lost 4 bases and the J gene lost 7 bases, with 20 bases spanning the gap.

J is TRBJ1-2 and V is TRBV18, with TRBD1 matching over 8 bases. From germline, CDR1 is KGHSH and CDR2 LQKENI. This CDR3 has 14 amino acids. Trimming cost V 1 base and J 3 bases; bases outside gene matches: 1. CDR3: CASSPLQGDYGYTF. The CDR3 nucleotides are TGTGCCAGCTCACCACTACAGGGGGACTATGGCTACACCTTC.

This chain uses TRBV19 with TRBJ2-3; unclear D gene. V dropped 3 bases and J dropped 6 bases, with 10 bases sitting between them. Germline values: CDR1 LNHDA, CDR2 SQIVND (reference sequence). This CDR3 is 13 amino acids long. CDR3 region: CASSIIGSDTQYF. CDR3 coding DNA: TGTGCCAGTAGTATTATCGGATCGGATACGCAGTATTTT.

The chain uses TRBV28 and TRBJ1-2, with 11 bases lining up with TRBD1. Germline CDR1 is MDHEN and CDR2 is SYDVKM. The J segment lost 4 bases and the V segment lost 6 bases, leaving 13 bases of the junction unmatched. The CDR3 contains 17 residues. Written as DNA, the CDR3 is TGTGCCAGCAGCCAACTGGACAGGGGGCACCTTGGCTATGGCTACACCTTC. The encoded protein is CASSQLDRGHLGYGYTF.

The gene calls are TRBV6-1 and TRBJ1-2, with D maybe TRBD1 (5 bases). With 2 bases removed from V and 2 bases from J, the gap between germline ends came to 9 bases. Germline V gene lookup returns CDR1 MNHNS and CDR2 SASEGT. The length of the CDR3 is 14 residues. CDR3 protein: CASSETDRNYGYTF. The CDR3 region has the DNA TGTGCCAGCAGTGAAACTGACAGAAACTATGGCTACACCTTC.

The chain uses TRBV28 and TRBJ1-2; D possibly corresponds to TRBD1 (5 bases). V was shortened by 3 bases and J by 4 bases, with 18 bases between the two germline ends. There are 16 residues in the CDR3. Germline-derived CDR1 and CDR2 are MDHEN and SYDVKM. The CDR3 here is CASSFGGLVGVYGYTF. CDR3 nucleotide sequence: TGTGCCAGCAGTTTCGGGGGACTAGTTGGCGTCTATGGCTACACCTTC.

V is TRBV28 and J is TRBJ2-2; 8 positions agree with TRBD2. The CDR3 has 17 amino acids. Unmatched junction bases numbered 15, after V lost 6 bases and J lost 6 bases. CDR1 and CDR2 from the germline V gene are MDHEN and SYDVKM. CDR3 loop: CASRSLFGRALAGELFF. In nucleotides, the CDR3 is TGTGCCAGCAGATCTCTCTTCGGGAGGGCCCTCGCCGGGGAGCTGTTTTTT.